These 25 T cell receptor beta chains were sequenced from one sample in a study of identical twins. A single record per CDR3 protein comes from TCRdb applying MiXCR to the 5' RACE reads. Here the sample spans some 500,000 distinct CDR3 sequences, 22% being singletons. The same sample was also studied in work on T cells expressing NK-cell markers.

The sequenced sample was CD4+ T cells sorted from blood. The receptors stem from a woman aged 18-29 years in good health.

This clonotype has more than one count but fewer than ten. CDR3 DNA sequence: TGCGCCAGCAGCTTGGTACCCGGCGGGGGGGCGAAAGAGACCCAGTACTTC. This translates into CASSLVPGGGAKETQYF. The V call is TRBV5-1, the J call TRBJ2-5, with 9 bases aligning to TRBD2. This CDR3 region has 17 residues. Unmatched junction bases numbered 9, after V lost 0 bases and J lost 3 bases. The germline CDR1 and CDR2 sequences are SGHRS and YFSETQ.

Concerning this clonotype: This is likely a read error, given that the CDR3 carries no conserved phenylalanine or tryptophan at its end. This CDR3 reads CASSLSGVGGRQPQHL. The CDR3 region has the DNA TGTGCCAGCAGTTTATCGGGGGTGGGGGGACGACAGCCCCAGCATCTT. The chain joins TRBV27 to TRBJ1-5; D possibly corresponds to TRBD1 (5 bases). Germline V gene data show CDR1 as MNHEY and CDR2 as SMNVEV (reference sequence). This CDR3 comprises 16 residues. V was shortened by 0 bases and J by 7 bases, with 16 bases between the two germline ends.

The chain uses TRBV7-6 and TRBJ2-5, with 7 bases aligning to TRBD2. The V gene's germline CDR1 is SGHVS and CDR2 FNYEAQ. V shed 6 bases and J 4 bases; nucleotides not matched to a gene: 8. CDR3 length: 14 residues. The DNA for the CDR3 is TGTGCCAGCAGGGGTCCCACTAGCGTAGAGACCCAGTACTTC. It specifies CASRGPTSVETQYF.

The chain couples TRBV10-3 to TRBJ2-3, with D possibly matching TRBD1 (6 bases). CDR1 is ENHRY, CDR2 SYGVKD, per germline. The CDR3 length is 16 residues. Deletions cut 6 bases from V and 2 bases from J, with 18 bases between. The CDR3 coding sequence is TGTGCCATCAGCGACTATACCGGGACAAACACAGATACGCAGTATTTT. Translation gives CAISDYTGTNTDTQYF.

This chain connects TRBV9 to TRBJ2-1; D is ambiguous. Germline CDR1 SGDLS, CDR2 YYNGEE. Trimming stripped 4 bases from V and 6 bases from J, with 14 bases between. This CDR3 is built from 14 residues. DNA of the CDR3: TGTGCCAGCAGCTCCTCTGTGACTGCCAATGAGCAGTTCTTC. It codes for CASSSSVTANEQFF.

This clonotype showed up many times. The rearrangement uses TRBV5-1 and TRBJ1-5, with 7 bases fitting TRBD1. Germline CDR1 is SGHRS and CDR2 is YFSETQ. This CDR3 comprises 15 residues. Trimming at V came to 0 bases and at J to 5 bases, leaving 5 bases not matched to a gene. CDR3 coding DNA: TGCGCCAGCAGCTTGGTTCCAGGGGGTGATCAGCCCCAGCATTTT. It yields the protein CASSLVPGGDQPQHF.

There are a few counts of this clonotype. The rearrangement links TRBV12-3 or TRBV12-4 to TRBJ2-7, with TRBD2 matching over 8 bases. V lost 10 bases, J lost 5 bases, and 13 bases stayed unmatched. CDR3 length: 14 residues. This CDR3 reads CATALLAAVNEQYF. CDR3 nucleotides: TGTGCCACCGCCCTACTAGCGGCGGTCAACGAGCAGTACTTC.

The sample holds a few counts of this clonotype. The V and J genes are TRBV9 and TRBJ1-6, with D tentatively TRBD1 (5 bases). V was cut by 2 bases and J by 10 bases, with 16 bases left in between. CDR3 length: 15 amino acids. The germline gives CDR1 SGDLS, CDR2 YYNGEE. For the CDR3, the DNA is TGTGCCAGCAGCGTTAGATCAGGGAAGGACTCACCCCTCCACTTT. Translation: CASSVRSGKDSPLHF.

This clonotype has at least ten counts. The chain's CDR3 is CSARAHLSTDTQYF. CDR3 nucleotides: TGCAGTGCTAGGGCCCACTTGAGCACAGATACGCAGTATTTT. This chain links TRBV20-1 with TRBJ2-3; D call uncertain. In germline, CDR1 is DFQATT, CDR2 SNEGSKA (reference sequence). Trimming stripped 3 bases from V and 0 bases from J, with 10 bases between. This CDR3 has 14 residues.

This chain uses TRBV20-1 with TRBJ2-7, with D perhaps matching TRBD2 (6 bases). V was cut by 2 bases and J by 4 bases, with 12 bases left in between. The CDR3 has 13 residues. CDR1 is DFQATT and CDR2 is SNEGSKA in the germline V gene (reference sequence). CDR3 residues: CSARPAGKYEQYF. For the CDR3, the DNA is TGCAGTGCTAGACCGGCGGGGAAATACGAGCAGTACTTC.

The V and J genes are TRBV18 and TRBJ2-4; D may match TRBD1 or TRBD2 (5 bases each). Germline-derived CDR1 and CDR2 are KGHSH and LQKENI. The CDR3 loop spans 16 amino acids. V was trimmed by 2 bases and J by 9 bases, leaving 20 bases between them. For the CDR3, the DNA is TGTGCCAGCTCACCAAAATCCGGGGCGCAGATTGGCATTCAGTACTTC. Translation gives CASSPKSGAQIGIQYF.

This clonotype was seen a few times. As DNA, the CDR3 is TGTGCCAGCAGCGGTGCGGGACAGCTAAACACCGGGGAGCTGTTTTTT. Its protein is CASSGAGQLNTGELFF. The rearrangement uses TRBV9 and TRBJ2-2, with D tentatively TRBD1 (7 bases). Trimming shortened V by 3 bases and J by 2 bases, and 14 bases separated the two germline ends. This CDR3 comprises 16 residues. CDR1 and CDR2 from the germline V gene are SGDLS and YYNGEE.

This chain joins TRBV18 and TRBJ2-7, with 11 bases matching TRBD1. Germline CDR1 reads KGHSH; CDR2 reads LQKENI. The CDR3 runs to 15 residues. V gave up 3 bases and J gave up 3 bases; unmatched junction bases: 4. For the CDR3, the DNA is TGTGCCAGCTCACCCGCCGGGACAGGGGGCTACGAGCAGTACTTC. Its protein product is CASSPAGTGGYEQYF.

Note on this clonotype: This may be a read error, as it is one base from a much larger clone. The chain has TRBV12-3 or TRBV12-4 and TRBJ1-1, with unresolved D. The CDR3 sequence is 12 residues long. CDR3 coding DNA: TGTGCCAGCAGTCCCAACTCGGTAGAAGCTCTCTTT. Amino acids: CASSPNSVEALF.

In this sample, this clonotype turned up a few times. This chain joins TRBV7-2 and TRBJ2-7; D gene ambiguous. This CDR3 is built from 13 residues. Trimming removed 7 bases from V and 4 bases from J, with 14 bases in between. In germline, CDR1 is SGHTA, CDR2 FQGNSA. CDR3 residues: CASTLDPEYEQYF. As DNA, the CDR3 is TGTGCCAGCACCCTCGACCCCGAATACGAGCAGTACTTC.

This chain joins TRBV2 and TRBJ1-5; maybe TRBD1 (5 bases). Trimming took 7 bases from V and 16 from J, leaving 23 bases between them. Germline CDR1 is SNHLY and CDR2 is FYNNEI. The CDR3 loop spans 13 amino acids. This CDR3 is CASKWSGMPRLHF. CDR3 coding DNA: TGTGCCAGCAAATGGTCAGGGATGCCGAGGTTACATTTT.

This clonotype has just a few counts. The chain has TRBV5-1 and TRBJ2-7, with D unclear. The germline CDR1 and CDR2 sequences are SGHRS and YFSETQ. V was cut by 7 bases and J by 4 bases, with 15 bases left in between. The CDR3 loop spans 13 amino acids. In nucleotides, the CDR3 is TGCGCCAGCTACGCCCAGGAATCGTACGAGCAGTACTTC. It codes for CASYAQESYEQYF.

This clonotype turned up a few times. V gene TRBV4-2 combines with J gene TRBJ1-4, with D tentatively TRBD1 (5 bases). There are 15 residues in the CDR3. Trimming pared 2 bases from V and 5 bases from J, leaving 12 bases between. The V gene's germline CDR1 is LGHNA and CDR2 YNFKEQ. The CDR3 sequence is CASSQRDSQNEKLFF. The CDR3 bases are TGTGCCAGCAGCCAAAGAGACAGTCAAAATGAAAAACTGTTTTTT.

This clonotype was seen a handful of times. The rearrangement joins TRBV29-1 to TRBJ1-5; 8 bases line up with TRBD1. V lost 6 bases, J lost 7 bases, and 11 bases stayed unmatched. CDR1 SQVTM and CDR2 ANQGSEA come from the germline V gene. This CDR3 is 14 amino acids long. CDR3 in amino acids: CSVASGTGEQPQHF. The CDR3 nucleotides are TGCAGCGTGGCATCCGGGACAGGCGAACAGCCCCAGCATTTT.

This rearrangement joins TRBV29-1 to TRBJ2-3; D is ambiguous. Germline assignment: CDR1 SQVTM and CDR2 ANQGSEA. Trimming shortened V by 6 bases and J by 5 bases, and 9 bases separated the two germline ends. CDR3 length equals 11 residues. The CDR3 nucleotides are TGCAGCGTGCGACCTTTAGATACGCAGTATTTT. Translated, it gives CSVRPLDTQYF.

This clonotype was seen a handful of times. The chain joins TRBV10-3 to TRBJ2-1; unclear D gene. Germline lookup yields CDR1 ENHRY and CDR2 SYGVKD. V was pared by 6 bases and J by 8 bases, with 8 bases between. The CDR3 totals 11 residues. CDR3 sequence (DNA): TGTGCCATCAGCGAAACGGATGAGCAGTTCTTC. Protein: CAISETDEQFF.

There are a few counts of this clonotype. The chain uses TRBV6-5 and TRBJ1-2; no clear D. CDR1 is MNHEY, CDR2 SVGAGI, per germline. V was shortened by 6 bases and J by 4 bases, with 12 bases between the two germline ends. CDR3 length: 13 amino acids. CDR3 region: CASRSSDFYGYTF. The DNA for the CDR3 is TGTGCCAGCAGGTCCTCGGACTTCTATGGCTACACCTTC.

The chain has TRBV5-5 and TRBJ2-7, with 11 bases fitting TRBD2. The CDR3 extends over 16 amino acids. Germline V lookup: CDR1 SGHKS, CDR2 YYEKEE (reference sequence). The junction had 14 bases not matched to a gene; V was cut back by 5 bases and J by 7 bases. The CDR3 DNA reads TGTGCCAGCAGAACTAGCGGGAGCATCTCTCGCTTGGAGCAGTACTTC. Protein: CASRTSGSISRLEQYF.

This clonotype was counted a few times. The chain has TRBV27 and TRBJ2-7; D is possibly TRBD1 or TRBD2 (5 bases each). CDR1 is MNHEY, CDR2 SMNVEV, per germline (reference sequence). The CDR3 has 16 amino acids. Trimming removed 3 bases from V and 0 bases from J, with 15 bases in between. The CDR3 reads CASSFPTGPSSYEQYF. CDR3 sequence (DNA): TGTGCCAGCAGTTTCCCTACGGGGCCTAGCTCCTACGAGCAGTACTTC.

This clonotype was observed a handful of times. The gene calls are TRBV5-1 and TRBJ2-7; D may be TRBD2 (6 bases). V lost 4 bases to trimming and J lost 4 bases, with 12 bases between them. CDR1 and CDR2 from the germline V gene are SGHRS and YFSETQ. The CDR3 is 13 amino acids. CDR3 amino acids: CASSADYGYEQYF. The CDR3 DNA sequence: TGCGCCAGCAGCGCGGACTATGGTTACGAGCAGTACTTC.